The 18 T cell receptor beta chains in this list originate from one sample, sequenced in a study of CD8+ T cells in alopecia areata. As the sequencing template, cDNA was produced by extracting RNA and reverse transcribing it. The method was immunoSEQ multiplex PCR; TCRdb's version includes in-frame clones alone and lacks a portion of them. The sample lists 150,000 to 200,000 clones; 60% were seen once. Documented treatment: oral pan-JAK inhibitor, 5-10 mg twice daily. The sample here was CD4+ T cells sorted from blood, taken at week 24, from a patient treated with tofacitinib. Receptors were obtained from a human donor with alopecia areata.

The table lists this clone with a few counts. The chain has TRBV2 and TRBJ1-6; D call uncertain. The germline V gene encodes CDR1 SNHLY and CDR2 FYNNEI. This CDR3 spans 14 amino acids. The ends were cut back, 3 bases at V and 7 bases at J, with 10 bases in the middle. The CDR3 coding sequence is TGTGCCAGCAGTGAGGGGAGGAAGAATTCACCCCTCCACTTT. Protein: CASSEGRKNSPLHF.

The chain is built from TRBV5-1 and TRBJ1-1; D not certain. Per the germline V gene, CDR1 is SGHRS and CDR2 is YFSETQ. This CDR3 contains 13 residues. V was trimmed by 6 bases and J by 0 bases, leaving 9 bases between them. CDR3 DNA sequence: TGCGCCAGCACCTCCCGGGTGAACACTGAAGCTTTCTTT. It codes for CASTSRVNTEAFF. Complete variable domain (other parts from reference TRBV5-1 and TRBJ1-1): KAGVTQTPRYLIKTRGQQVTLSCSPISGHRSVSWYQQTPGQGLQFLFEYFSETQRNKGNFPGRFSGRQFSNSRSEMNVSTLELGDSALYLCASTSRVNTEAFFGQGTRLTVV.

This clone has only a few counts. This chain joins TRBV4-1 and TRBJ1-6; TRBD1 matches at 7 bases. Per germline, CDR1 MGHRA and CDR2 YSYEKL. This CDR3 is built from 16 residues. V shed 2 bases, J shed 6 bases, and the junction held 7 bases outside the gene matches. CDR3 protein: CASSQHPGQPNSPLHF. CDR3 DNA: TGCGCCAGCAGCCAACATCCGGGACAGCCTAATTCACCCCTCCACTTT.

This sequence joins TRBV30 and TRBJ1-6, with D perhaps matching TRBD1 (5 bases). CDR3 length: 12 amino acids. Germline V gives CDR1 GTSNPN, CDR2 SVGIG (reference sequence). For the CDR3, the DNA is TGTGCTGTGGCGGCAGGGCACTCACCCCTCCACTTT. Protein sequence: CAVAAGHSPLHF.

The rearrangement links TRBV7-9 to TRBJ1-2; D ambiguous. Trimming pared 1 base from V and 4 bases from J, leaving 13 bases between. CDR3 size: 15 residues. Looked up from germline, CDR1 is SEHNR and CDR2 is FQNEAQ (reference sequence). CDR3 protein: CASSLEPAGSYGYTF. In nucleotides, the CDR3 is TGTGCCAGCAGCTTAGAGCCCGCGGGATCCTATGGCTACACCTTC.

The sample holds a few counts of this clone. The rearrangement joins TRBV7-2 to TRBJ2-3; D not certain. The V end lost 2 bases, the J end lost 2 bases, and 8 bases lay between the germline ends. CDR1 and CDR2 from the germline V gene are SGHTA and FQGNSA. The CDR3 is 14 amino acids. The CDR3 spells CASSLRPITDTQYF. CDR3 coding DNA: TGTGCCAGCAGCTTACGACCGATCACAGATACGCAGTATTTT. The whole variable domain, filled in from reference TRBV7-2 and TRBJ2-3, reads GAGVSQSPSNKVTEKGKDVELRCDPISGHTALYWYRQSLGQGLEFLIYFQGNSAPDKSGLPSDRFSAERTGGSVSTLTIQRTQQEDSAVYLCASSLRPITDTQYFGPGTRLTVL.

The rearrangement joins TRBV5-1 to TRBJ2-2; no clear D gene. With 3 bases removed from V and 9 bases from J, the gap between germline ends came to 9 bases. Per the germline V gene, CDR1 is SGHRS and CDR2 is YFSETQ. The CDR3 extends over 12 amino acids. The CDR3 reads CASSWQTRELFF. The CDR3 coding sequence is TGCGCCAGCAGCTGGCAAACCAGGGAGCTGTTTTTT.

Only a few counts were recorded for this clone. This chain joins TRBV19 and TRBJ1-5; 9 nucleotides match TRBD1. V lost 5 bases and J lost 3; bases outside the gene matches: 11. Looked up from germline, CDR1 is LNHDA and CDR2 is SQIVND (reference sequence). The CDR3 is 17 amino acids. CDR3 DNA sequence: TGTGCCAGTAGTCCGCTGTCGGGACAGGGTATCAATCAGCCCCAGCATTTT. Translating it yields CASSPLSGQGINQPQHF.

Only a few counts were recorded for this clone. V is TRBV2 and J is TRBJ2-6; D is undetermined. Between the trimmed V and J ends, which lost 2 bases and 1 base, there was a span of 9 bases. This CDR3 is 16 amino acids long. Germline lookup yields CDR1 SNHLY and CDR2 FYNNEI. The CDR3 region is CASSESGLSGANVLTF. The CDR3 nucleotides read TGTGCCAGCAGTGAATCGGGCCTTTCTGGGGCCAACGTCCTGACTTTC. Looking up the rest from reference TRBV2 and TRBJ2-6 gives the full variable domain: EPEVTQTPSHQVTQMGQEVILRCVPISNHLYFYWYRQILGQKVEFLVSFYNNEISEKSEIFDDQFSVERPDGSNFTLKIRSTKLEDSAMYFCASSESGLSGANVLTFGAGSRLTVL.

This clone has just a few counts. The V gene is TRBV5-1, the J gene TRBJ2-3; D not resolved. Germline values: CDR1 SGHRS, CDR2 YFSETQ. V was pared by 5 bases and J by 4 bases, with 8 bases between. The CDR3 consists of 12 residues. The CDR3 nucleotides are TGCGCCAGCAGTTCTCCATCAGATACGCAGTATTTT. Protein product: CASSSPSDTQYF. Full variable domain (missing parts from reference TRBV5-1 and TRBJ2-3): KAGVTQTPRYLIKTRGQQVTLSCSPISGHRSVSWYQQTPGQGLQFLFEYFSETQRNKGNFPGRFSGRQFSNSRSEMNVSTLELGDSALYLCASSSPSDTQYFGPGTRLTVL.

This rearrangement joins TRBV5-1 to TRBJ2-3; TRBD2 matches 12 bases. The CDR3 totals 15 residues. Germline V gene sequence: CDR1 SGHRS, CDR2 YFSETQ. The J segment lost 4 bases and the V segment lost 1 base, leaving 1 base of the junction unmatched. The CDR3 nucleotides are TGCGCCAGCAGCTTGCTAGCGGGGGGGTCAGATACGCAGTATTTT. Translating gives CASSLLAGGSDTQYF.

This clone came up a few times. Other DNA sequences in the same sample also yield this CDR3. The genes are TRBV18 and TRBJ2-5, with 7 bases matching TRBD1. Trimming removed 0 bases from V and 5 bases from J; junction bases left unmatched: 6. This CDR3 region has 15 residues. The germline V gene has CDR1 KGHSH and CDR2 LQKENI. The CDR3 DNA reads TGTGCCAGCTCACCACCCACAGGGGCGCAGGAGACCCAGTACTTC. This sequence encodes CASSPPTGAQETQYF. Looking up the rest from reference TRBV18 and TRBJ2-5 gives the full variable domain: NAGVMQNPRHLVRRRGQEARLRCSPMKGHSHVYWYRQLPEEGLKFMVYLQKENIIDESGMPKERFSAEFPKEGPSILRIQQVVRGDSAAYFCASSPPTGAQETQYFGPGTRLLVL.

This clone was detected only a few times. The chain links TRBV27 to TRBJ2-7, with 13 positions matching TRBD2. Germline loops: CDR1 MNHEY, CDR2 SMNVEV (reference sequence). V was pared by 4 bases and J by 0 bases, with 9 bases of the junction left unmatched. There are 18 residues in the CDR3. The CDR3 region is CASSSRLAGGPASYEQYF. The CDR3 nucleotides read TGTGCCAGCAGTTCTCGACTAGCGGGGGGCCCAGCCTCCTACGAGCAGTACTTC.

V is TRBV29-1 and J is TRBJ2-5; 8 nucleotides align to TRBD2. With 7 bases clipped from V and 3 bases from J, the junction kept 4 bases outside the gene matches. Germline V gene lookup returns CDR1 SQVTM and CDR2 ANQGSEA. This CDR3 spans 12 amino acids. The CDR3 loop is CSGRGVEETQYF. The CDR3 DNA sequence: TGCAGCGGGCGGGGGGTGGAAGAGACCCAGTACTTC. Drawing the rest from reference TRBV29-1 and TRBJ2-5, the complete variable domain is SAVISQKPSRDICQRGTSLTIQCQVDSQVTMMFWYRQQPGQSLTLIATANQGSEATYESGFVIDKFPISRPNLTFSTLTVSNMSPEDSSIYLCSGRGVEETQYFGPGTRLLVL.

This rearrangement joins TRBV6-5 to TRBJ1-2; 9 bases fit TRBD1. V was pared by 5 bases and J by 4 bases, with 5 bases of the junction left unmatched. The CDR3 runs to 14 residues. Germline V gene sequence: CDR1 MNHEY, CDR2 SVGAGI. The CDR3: CASSRDREGYGYTF. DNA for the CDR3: TGTGCCAGCAGTAGGGACAGGGAAGGCTATGGCTACACCTTC.

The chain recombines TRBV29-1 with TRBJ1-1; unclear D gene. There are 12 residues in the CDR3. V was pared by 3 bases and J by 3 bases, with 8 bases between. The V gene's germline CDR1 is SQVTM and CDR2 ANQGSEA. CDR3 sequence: CSVDSGYTEAFF. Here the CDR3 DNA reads TGCAGCGTTGATTCGGGTTACACTGAAGCTTTCTTT.

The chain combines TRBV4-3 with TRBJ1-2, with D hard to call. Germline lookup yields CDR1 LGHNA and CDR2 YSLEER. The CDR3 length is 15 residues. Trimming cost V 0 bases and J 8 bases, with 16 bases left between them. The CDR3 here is CASSQDPALGGGYTF. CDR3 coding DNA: TGCGCCAGCAGCCAAGACCCGGCCTTGGGCGGGGGCTACACCTTC.

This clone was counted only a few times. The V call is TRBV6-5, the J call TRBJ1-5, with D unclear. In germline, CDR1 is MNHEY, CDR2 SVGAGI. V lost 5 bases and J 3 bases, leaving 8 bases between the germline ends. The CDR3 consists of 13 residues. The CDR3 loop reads CASSLLDNQPQHF. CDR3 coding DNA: TGTGCCAGCAGTCTCCTTGACAATCAGCCCCAGCATTTT.